The clone carrying this T cell receptor beta chain was counted a single time. Antigen: not known. The CDR3 sequence is 13 residues long. After removal of 7 bases from V and 3 bases from J, the junction contained 6 bases not matched to a gene. The germline gives CDR1 SNHLY, CDR2 FYNNEI. This entry is derived from a study of blood T cells in healthy people across ages. A second PCR, run for roughly 7 to 11 cycles, used a sample-barcoded 5' primer plus a J-beta primer mix. Each cDNA molecule was tagged by a template-switch adaptor with 12 random nucleotides. Each CDR3 protein is one row after TCRdb ran MiXCR on the 5' RACE reads. Among approximately 600,000 distinct CDR3 sequences listed, 58% were seen once. Study-level findings and limits: Without sorted subsets, naive and antigen-experienced compartments could not be conclusively compared. Age showed a roughly linear inverse relationship with TCR beta diversity per million T cells.

The individuals who served as donors were healthy Caucasians living in Russia, aged about 6 to 100. This sequence joins TRBV2 and TRBJ2-7; 7 positions match TRBD1. Input material: blood. This receptor was obtained from a man aged 55 to 69 in good health. This CDR3 is CASTATGVYEQYF. The CDR3 nucleotides are TGTGCCAGCACCGCCACAGGGGTCTACGAGCAGTACTTC.